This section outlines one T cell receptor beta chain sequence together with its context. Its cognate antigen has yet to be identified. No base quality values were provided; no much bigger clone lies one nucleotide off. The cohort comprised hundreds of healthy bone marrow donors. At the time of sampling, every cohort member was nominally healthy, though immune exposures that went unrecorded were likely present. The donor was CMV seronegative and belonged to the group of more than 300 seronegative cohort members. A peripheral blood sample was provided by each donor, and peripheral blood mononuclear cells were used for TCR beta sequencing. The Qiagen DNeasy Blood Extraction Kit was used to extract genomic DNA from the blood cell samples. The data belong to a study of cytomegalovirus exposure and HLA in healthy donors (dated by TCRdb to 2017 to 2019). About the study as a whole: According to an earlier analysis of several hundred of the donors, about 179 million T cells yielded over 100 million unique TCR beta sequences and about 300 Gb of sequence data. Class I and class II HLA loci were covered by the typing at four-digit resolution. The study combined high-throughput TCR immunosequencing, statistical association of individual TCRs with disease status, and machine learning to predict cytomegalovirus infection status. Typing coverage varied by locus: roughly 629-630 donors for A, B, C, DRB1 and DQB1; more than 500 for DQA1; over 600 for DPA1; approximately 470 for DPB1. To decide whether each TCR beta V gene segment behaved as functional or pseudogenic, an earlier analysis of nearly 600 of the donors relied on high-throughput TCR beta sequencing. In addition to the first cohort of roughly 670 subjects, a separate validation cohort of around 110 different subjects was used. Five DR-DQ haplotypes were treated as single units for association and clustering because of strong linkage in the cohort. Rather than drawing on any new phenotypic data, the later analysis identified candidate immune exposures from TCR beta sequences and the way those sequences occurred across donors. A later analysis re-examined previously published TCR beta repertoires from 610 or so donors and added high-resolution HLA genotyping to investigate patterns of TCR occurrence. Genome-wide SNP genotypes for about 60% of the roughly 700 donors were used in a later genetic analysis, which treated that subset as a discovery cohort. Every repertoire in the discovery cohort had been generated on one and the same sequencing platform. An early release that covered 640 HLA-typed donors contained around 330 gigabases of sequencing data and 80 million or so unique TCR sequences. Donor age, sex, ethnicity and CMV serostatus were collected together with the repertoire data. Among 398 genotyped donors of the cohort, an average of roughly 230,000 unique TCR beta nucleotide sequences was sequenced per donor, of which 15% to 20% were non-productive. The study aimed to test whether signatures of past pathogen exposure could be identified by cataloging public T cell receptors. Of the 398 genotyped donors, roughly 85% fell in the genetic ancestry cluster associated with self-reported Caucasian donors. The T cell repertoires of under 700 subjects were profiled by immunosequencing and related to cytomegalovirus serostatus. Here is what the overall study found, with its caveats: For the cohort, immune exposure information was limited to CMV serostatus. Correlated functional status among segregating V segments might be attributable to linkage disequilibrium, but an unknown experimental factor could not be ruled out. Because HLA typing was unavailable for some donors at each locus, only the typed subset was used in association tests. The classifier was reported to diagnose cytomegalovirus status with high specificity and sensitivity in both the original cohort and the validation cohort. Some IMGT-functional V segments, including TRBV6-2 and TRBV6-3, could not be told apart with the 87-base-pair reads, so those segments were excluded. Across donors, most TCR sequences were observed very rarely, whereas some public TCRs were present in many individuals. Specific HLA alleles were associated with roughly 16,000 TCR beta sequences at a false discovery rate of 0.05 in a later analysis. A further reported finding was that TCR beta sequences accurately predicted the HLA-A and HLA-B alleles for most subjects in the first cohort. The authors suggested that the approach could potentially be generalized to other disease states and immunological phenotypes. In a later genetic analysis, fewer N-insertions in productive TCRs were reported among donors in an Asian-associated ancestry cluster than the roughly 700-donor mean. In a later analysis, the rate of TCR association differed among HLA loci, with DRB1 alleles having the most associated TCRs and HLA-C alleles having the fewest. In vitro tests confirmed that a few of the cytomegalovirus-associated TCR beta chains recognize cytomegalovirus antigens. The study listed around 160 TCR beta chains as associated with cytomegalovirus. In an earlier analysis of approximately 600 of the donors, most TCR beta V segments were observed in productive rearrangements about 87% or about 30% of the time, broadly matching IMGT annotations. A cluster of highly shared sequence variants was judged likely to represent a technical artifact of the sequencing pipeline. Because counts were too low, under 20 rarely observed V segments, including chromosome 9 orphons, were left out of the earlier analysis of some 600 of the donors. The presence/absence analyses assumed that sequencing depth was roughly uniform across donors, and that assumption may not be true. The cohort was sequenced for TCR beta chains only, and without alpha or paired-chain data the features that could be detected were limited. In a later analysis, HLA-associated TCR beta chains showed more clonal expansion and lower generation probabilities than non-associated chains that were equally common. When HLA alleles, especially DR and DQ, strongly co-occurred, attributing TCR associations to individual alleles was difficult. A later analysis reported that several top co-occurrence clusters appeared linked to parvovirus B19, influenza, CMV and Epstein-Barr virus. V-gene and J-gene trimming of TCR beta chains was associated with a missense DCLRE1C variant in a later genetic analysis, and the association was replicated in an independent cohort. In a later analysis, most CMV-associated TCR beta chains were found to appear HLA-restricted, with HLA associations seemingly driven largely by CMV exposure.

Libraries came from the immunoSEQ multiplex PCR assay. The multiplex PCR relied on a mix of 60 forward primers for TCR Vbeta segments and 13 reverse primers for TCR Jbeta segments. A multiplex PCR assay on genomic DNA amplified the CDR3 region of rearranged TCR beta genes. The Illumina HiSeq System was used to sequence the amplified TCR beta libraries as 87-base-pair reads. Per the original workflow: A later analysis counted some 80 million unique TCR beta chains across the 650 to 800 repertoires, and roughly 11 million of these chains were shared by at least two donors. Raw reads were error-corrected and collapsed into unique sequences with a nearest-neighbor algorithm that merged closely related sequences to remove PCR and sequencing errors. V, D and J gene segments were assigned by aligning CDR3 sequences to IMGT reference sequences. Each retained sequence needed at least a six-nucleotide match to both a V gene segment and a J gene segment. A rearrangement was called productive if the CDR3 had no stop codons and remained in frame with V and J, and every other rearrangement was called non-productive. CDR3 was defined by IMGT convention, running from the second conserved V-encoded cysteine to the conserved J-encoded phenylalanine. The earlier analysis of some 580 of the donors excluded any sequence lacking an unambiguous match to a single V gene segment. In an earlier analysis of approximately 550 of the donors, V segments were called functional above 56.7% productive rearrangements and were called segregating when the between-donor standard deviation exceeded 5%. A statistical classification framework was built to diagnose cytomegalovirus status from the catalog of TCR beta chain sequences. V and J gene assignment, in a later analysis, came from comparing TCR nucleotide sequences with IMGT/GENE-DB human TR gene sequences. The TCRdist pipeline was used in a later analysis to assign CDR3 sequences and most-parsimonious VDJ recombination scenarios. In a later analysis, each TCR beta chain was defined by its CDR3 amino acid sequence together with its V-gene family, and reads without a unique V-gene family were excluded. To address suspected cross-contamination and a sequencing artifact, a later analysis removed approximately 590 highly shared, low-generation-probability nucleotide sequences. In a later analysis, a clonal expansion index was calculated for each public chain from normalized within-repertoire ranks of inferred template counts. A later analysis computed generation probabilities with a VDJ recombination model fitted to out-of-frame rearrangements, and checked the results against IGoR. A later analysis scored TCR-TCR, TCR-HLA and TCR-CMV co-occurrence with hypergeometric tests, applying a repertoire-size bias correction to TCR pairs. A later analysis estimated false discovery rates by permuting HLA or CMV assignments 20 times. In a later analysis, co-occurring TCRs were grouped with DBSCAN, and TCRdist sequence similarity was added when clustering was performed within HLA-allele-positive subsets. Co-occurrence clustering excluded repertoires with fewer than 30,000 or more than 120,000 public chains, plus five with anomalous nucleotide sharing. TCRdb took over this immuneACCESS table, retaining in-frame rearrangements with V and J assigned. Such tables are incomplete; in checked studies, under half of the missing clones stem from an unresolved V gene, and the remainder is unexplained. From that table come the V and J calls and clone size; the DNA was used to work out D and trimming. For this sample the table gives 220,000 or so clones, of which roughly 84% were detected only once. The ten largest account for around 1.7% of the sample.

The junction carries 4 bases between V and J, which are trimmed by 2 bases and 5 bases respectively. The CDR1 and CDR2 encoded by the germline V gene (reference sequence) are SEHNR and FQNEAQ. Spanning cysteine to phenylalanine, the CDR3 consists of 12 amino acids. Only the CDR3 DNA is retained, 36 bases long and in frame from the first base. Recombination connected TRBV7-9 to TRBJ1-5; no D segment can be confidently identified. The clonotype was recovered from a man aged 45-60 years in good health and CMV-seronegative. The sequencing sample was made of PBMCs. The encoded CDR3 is CASSLSHQPQHF. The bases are TGTGCCAGCAGCTTAAGCCATCAGCCCCAGCATTTT.